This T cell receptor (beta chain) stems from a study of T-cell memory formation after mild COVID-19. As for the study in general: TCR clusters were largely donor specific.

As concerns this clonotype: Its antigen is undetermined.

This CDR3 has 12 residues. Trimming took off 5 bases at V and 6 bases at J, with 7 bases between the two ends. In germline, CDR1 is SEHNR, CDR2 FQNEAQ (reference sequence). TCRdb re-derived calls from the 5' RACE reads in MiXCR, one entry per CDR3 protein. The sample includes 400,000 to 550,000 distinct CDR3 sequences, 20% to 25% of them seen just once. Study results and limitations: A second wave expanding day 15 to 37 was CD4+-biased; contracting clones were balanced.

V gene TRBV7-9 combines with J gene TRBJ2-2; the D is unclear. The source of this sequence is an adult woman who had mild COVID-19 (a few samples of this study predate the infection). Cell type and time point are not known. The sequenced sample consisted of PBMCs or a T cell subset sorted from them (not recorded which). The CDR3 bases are TGTGCCAGCAGCACAAGATCCGGGGAGCTGTTTTTT. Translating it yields CASSTRSGELFF.